The 17 T cell receptor beta chains given below trace back to one sample, sequenced in a study of CD8 T cells in ankylosing spondylitis. Via MiXCR, TCRdb re-called the 5' RACE reads, giving one row per CDR3 protein. Of more than 300,000 distinct CDR3 sequences detected, approximately 10% appear once; the ten largest clones hold about a tenth. Sequencing was carried out using blood, either unsorted or a sorted T cell fraction (not recorded which). These receptors all stem from a female donor with ankylosing spondylitis or in good health (not recorded which).

This clonotype has at least ten counts. The chain has TRBV29-1 and TRBJ1-2; D remains ambiguous. CDR1 is SQVTM and CDR2 is ANQGSEA in the germline V gene. This CDR3 comprises 12 residues. Deletions cut 8 bases from V and 8 bases from J, with 18 bases between. Here the CDR3 reads CSPKPACSGYTF. As DNA, the CDR3 is TGCAGCCCTAAGCCGGCTTGTTCGGGCTACACCTTC.

The chain carries TRBV5-6 and TRBJ2-2; TRBD2 is a possible D gene (6 bases). Deletions cut 0 bases from V and 7 bases from J, with 13 bases between. Germline CDR1 and CDR2: SGHDT and YYEEEE. The CDR3 has 15 amino acids. The DNA for the CDR3 is TGTGCCAGCAGCTTGGCGGGAGAACGGGACGGGGAGCTGTTTTTT. It is translated as CASSLAGERDGELFF.

This clonotype showed up many times. This chain connects TRBV20-1 to TRBJ2-3, with 8 bases identical to TRBD1. The trim removed 6 bases at V and 0 bases at J, leaving 2 bases unmatched. CDR3 length: 13 residues. The germline gives CDR1 DFQATT, CDR2 SNEGSKA (reference sequence). CDR3 region: CSARTGSTDTQYF. In DNA, the CDR3 is TGCAGTGCGCGGACAGGGAGCACAGATACGCAGTATTTT.

This clonotype was observed many times. The rearrangement links TRBV5-1 to TRBJ1-1; D gene uncertain. CDR3 length equals 14 residues. Germline loops: CDR1 SGHRS, CDR2 YFSETQ. V was clipped by 4 bases and J by 1 base, with 11 bases between them. For the CDR3, the DNA is TGCGCCAGCAGCCCGTCAGGAGGGAACACTGAAGCTTTCTTT. It yields the protein CASSPSGGNTEAFF.

This clonotype was counted ten times or more. The chain links TRBV7-8 to TRBJ1-1; TRBD1 might be the D (5 bases). Germline CDR1 and CDR2: SGHVS and FQNEAQ. This CDR3 is 13 amino acids long. The V end was cut by 3 bases, the J end by 8 bases, with 13 bases between. CDR3 sequence: CASSFERGLEAFF. The CDR3 bases are TGTGCCAGCAGCTTTGAAAGGGGCCTGGAAGCTTTCTTT.

The gene calls are TRBV4-3 and TRBJ2-7; D may be TRBD2 (6 bases). V was shortened by 0 bases and J by 2 bases, with 14 bases between the two germline ends. The CDR3 sequence is 16 residues long. Germline V gene sequence: CDR1 LGHNA, CDR2 YSLEER. In DNA, the CDR3 is TGCGCCAGCAGCCAAGATGGAGCGGGTACCCCCTACGAGCAGTACTTC. This encodes CASSQDGAGTPYEQYF.

This clonotype was detected ten times or more. This chain connects TRBV5-6 to TRBJ2-3; tentatively, D is TRBD2 (6 bases). There are 15 residues in the CDR3. Trimming took off 4 bases at V and 3 bases at J, with 15 bases between the two ends. Germline V gene sequence: CDR1 SGHDT, CDR2 YYEEEE. CDR3 sequence: CASSRRVGMTDTQYF. In nucleotides, the CDR3 is TGTGCCAGCAGCCGGAGGGTGGGGATGACAGATACGCAGTATTTT.

This clonotype was counted between two and nine times. This sequence joins TRBV7-2 and TRBJ1-3; D not certain. The germline CDR1 and CDR2 sequences are SGHTA and FQGNSA. V was shortened by 3 bases and J by 5 bases, with 8 bases between the two germline ends. The CDR3 has 13 residues. CDR3 in amino acids: CASSFFGRNTIYF. The CDR3 nucleotides are TGTGCCAGCAGCTTCTTTGGCAGAAACACCATATATTTT. Filled out from reference TRBV7-2 and TRBJ1-3, the complete variable domain reads GAGVSQSPSNKVTEKGKDVELRCDPISGHTALYWYRQSLGQGLEFLIYFQGNSAPDKSGLPSDRFSAERTGGSVSTLTIQRTQQEDSAVYLCASSFFGRNTIYFGEGSWLTVV.

At least ten counts were recorded for this clonotype. The CDR3 sequence is CASSVARLATYEQYF. In nucleotides, the CDR3 is TGTGCCAGCAGCGTAGCACGACTAGCCACCTACGAGCAGTACTTC. V gene TRBV9 combines with J gene TRBJ2-7, with 7 nucleotides matching TRBD2. This CDR3 has 15 amino acids. Per germline, CDR1 SGDLS and CDR2 YYNGEE. V lost 0 bases to trimming and J lost 2 bases; unmatched junction nucleotides: 5.

The sample holds many counts of this clonotype. The rearrangement joins TRBV20-1 to TRBJ2-1; TRBD2 matches 9 bases. V was clipped by 0 bases and J by 4 bases; unmatched bases: 13. Per germline, CDR1 DFQATT and CDR2 SNEGSKA (reference sequence). The CDR3 runs 18 residues. CDR3: CSARDLATSGRFYNEQFF. The CDR3 DNA follows: TGCAGTGCTAGAGATTTGGCAACTAGCGGGCGCTTTTACAATGAGCAGTTCTTC.

This clonotype was found a few times. The chain employs TRBV29-1 and TRBJ2-6, with 8 bases fitting TRBD2. V was clipped by 7 bases and J by 0 bases; unmatched bases: 2. This CDR3 spans 14 amino acids. Germline values: CDR1 SQVTM, CDR2 ANQGSEA. CDR3 protein: CSAGGVSGANVLTF. The CDR3 DNA reads TGCAGCGCCGGGGGGGTCTCTGGGGCCAACGTCCTGACTTTC.

The V call is TRBV14, the J call TRBJ2-6; D perhaps matches TRBD2 (5 bases). V lost 6 bases, J lost 0 bases, and 6 bases lay in between. The CDR3 has 14 amino acids. Germline values: CDR1 SGHDN, CDR2 FVKESK. The CDR3 is CASRDFSGANVLTF. In DNA form, the CDR3 reads TGTGCCAGCAGGGACTTCTCTGGGGCCAACGTCCTGACTTTC.

This clonotype showed up many times. The chain carries TRBV5-1 and TRBJ2-3; D possibly corresponds to TRBD1 (5 bases). V lost 3 bases and J lost 3, with 14 bases in between. In germline, CDR1 is SGHRS, CDR2 YFSETQ. The CDR3 runs 15 residues. The CDR3 nucleotides are TGCGCCAGCAGCTCAGCAGGGTCTCAGACAGATACGCAGTATTTT. Its translation is CASSSAGSQTDTQYF.

This clonotype was picked up many times. V gene TRBV6-1 combines with J gene TRBJ2-7, with 8 bases lining up with TRBD2. The CDR3 contains 15 residues. From germline, CDR1 is MNHNS and CDR2 SASEGT. The V and J ends lost 7 bases and 5 bases, in that order; junction bases with no gene match: 13. Here the CDR3 DNA reads TGTGCCAGCATCCAAGTGAGCGGGAGTCTCAACGAGCAGTACTTC. Its protein product is CASIQVSGSLNEQYF.

The chain couples TRBV5-6 to TRBJ2-7; D is perhaps TRBD2 (6 bases). Trimming removed 4 bases from V and 3 bases from J, with 11 bases in between. The CDR3 consists of 13 residues. Germline V gives CDR1 SGHDT, CDR2 YYEEEE. The CDR3 region is CASSRRAVYEQYF. CDR3 DNA: TGTGCCAGCAGCCGGAGGGCGGTCTACGAGCAGTACTTC.

The sample holds many counts of this clonotype. The rearrangement joins TRBV6-4 to TRBJ1-1; maybe TRBD1 (5 bases). Trimming pared 2 bases from V and 2 bases from J, leaving 9 bases between. The CDR3 loop spans 14 amino acids. Germline V gives CDR1 MRHNA, CDR2 SNTAGT. CDR3 amino acids: CASSDKGTNTEAFF. The CDR3 DNA is TGTGCCAGCAGTGACAAGGGGACTAACACTGAAGCTTTCTTT.

There are a few counts of this clonotype. The J gene is TRBJ2-5, the V gene TRBV28, with TRBD1 identical over 7 bases. Germline trimming cut 4 bases from V and 5 bases from J; bases unmatched to any gene: 7. The CDR3 is 14 amino acids. Germline loops: CDR1 MDHEN, CDR2 SYDVKM. CDR3 sequence reads: CASSSTGKGETQYF. CDR3 bases: TGTGCCAGCAGTTCGACAGGGAAGGGGGAGACCCAGTACTTC.